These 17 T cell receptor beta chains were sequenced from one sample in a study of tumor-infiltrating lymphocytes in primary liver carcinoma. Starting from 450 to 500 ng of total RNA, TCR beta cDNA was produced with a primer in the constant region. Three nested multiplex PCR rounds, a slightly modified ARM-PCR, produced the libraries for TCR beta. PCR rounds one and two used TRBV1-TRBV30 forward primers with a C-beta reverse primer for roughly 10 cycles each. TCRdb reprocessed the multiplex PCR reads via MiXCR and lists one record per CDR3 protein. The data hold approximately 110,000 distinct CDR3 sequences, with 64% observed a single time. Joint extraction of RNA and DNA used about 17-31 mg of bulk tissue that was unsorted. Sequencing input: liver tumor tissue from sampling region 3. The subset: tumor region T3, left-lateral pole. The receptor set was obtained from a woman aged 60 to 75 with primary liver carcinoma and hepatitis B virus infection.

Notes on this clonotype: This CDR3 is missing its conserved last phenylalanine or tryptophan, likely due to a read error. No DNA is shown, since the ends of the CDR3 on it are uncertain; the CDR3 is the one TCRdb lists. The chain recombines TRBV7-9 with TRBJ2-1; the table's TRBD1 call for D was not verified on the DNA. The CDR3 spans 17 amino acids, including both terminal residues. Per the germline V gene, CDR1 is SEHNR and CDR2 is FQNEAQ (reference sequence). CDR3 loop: CASSAPGTGGFYNEQLS.

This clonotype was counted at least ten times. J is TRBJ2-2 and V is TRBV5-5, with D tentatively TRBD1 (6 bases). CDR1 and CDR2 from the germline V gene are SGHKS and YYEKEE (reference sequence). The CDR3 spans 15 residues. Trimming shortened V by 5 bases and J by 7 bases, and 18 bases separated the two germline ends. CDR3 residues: CASRSPGHRDGELFF. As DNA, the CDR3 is TGTGCCAGCAGGAGTCCGGGACACCGCGACGGGGAGCTGTTTTTT.

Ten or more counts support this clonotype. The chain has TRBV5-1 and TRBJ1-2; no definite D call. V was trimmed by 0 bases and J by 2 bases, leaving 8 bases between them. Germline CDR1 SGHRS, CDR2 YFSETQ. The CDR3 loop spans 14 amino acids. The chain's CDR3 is CASSLDAQNYGYTF. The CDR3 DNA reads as TGCGCCAGCAGCTTGGATGCCCAGAACTATGGCTACACCTTC.

The CDR3 loop is CASKSPGRSSEKLFF. DNA of the CDR3: TGTGCCAGTAAATCCCCGGGACGCAGTTCTGAAAAACTGTTTTTT. The chain is built from TRBV19 and TRBJ1-4, with D perhaps TRBD1 (5 bases). V dropped 7 bases and J dropped 7 bases, with 19 bases sitting between them. Looked up from germline, CDR1 is LNHDA and CDR2 is SQIVND (reference sequence). This CDR3 has 15 amino acids. The variable domain in full, completed from reference TRBV19 and TRBJ1-4, reads DGGITQSPKYLFRKEGQNVTLSCEQNLNHDAMYWYRQDPGQGLRLIYYSQIVNDFQKGDIAEGYSVSREKKESFPLTVTSAQKNPTAFYLCASKSPGRSSEKLFFGSGTQLSVL.

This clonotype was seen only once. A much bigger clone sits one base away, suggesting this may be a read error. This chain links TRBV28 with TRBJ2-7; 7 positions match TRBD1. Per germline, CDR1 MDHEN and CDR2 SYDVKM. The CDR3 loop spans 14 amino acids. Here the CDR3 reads CVSRQTGSSYEQYF. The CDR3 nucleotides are TGTGTCAGCAGACAGACAGGGTCCTCCTACGAGCAGTACTTC.

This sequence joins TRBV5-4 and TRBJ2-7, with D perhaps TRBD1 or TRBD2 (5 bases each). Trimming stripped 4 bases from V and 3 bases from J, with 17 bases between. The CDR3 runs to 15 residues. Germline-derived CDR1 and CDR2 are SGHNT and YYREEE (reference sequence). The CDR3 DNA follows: TGTGCCAGCAGCATCGGGGCAGGAGGCGACTACGAGCAGTACTTC. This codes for CASSIGAGGDYEQYF.

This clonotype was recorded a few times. The CDR3 sequence is CASSLTSTDTQYF. The CDR3 region has the DNA TGTGCCAGCAGCCTAACTTCCACAGATACGCAGTATTTT. The chain combines TRBV27 with TRBJ2-3; D is uncertain. The CDR3 extends over 13 amino acids. The germline V and J ends were trimmed by 6 bases and 2 bases, with 9 bases remaining between them. Germline V gene sequence: CDR1 MNHEY, CDR2 SMNVEV (reference sequence).

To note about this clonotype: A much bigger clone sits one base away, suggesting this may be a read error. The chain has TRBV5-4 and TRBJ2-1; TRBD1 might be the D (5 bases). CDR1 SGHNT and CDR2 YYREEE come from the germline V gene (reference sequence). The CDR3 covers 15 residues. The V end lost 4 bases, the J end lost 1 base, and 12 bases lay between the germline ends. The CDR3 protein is CASSTQTDSYNEQFF. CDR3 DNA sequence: TGTGCCAGCAGCACCCAGACAGATTCCTACAATGAGCAGTTCTTC. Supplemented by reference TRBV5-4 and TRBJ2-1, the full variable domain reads ETGVTQSPTHLIKTRGQQVTLRCSSQSGHNTVSWYQQALGQGPQFIFQYYREEENGRGNFPPRFSGLQFPNYSSELNVNALELDDSALYLCASSTQTDSYNEQFFGPGTRLTVL.

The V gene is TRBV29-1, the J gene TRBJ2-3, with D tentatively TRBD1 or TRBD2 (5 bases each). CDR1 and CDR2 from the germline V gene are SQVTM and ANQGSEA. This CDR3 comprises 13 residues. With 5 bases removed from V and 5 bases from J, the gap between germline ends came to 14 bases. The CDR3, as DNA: TGCAGCGTTACGCAAGGGGCGGGAGATACGCAGTATTTT. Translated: CSVTQGAGDTQYF.

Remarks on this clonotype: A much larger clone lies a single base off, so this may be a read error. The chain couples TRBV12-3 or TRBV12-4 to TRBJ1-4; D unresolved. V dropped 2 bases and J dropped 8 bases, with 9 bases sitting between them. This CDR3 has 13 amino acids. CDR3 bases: TGTGCCAGCAGTTTAAATCCGTCGGAAAAACTGTTTTTT. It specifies CASSLNPSEKLFF.

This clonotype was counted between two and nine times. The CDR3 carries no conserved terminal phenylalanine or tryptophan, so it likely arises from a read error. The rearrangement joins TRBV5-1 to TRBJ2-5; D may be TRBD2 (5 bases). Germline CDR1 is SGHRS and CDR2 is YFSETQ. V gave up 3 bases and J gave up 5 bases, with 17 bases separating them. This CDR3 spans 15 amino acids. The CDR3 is CASSWLGRRGETQYS. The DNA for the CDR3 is TGCGCCAGCAGCTGGTTAGGACGGAGAGGGGAGACCCAGTACTCC.

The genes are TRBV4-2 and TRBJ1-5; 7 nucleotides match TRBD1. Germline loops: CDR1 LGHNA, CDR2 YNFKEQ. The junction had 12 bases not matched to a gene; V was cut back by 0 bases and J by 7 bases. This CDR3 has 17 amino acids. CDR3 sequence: CASSQDSTVTGKQPQHF. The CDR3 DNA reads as TGTGCCAGCAGCCAAGATTCGACCGTGACAGGGAAACAGCCCCAGCATTTT.

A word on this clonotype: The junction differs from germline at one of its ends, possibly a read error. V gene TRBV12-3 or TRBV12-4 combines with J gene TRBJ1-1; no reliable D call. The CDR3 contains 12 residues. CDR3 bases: TGCGTCAGCAAACAATCTAACACTGAAGCTTTCTTT. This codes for CVSKQSNTEAFF.

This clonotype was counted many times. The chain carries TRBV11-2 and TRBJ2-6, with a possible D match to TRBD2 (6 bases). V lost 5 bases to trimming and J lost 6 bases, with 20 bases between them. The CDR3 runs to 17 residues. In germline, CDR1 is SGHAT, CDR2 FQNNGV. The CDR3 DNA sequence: TGTGCCAGCAGCCCTGACCTCGGGACGCGGGAGGCCAACGTCCTGACTTTC. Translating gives CASSPDLGTREANVLTF.

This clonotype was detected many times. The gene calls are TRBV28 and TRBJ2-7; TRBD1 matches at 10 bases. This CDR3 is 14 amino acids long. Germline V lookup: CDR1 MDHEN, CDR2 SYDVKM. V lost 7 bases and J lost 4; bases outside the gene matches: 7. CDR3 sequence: CASKRGQGGYEQYF. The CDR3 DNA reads TGTGCCAGCAAGCGTGGACAGGGGGGATACGAGCAGTACTTC.

In DNA form, the CDR3 reads TGTGCAAGCGGCTTGTTCCCTCGGAGGATCCACGAGCAGTACTTC. Protein sequence: CASGLFPRRIHEQYF. The V gene is TRBV7-9, the J gene TRBJ2-7; TRBD2 might be the D (5 bases). Germline V gene lookup returns CDR1 SEHNR and CDR2 FQNEAQ (reference sequence). The CDR3 is made up of 15 amino acids.

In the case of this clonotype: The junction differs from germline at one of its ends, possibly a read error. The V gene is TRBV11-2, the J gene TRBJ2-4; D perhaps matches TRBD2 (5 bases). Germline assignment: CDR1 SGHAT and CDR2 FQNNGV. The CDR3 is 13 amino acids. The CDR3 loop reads CASSLGSKNIKYF. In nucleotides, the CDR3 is TGTGCCAGTTCACTAGGGTCAAAAAACATTAAGTACTTC.